This T cell receptor (beta chain) was sequenced for a study of T cell responses to AZD1222 COVID-19 vaccine (dated by TCRdb to the early 2020s). About the investigation overall: AZD1222 recipients whose second dose came at about 4 weeks and those whose second dose came at about 12 weeks were combined into one group, since spike-specific TCR depth and breadth did not differ between the two schedules. TCR sequencing covered some 240 trial participants: 207 given two doses of AZD1222 and 26 given two doses of MenACWY control vaccine. Trial participants were enrolled by age into subgroups of 18-55, 56-69 and 70-plus years, and about 150, 27 and 61 TCR-sequenced participants, respectively, were included in these subgroups.

Turning to this clone: Its antigen target is currently unknown. One junction end does not reproduce the germline sequence, and a read error may be involved.

The CDR3 regions of human TCRbeta chains were analyzed by immunosequencing. In the original analysis: TCRs in the repertoires were compared against a reference library of SARS-CoV-2-specific TCRs that had been generated with the MIRA antigen-specificity platform. Breadth was defined as the fraction of unique TCRs that were SARS-CoV-2-associated, and depth was defined as the fraction of total T cells that were SARS-CoV-2-associated. Using the MIRA data, each spike-specific TCR was assigned both to the spike region to which the TCR was reactive and to a CD4 or CD8 class. Log10-transformed breadth and depth values were compared by one-way ANOVA with Sidak's multiple comparisons tests. TCRdb holds this immuneACCESS table with in-frame rearrangements only. Some clones are missing; in checked studies, unresolved V genes explain under half, and the rest has no known cause. V, J and clone size derive from that table, while D and trimming were established from the DNA sequence. The sample includes some 120,000 clones, with 75% to 90% observed a single time. The ten largest account for 4.5% to 6% of the sample.

The full study reports these points: In the small 56-69-year group, the increase in depth fell short of significance, most likely because of low power. Because no day 14 peak-response samples were available, the repertoires could be characterized only after the peak T cell response. Only five to seven AZD1222 recipients were SARS-CoV-2 seropositive at baseline, limiting conclusions about previously exposed vaccinees. After two AZD1222 doses, both the breadth and the depth of spike-specific TCRs were significantly higher than at day 0 and than in MenACWY recipients. The whole spike protein was spanned by vaccine-associated CD4 TCRs, and dominant responses were seen in regions 160-218 and 743-854. Epitopes outside the regions mutated in the B.1.351 and B.1.1.7 variants were reportedly recognized by nearly half of the unique spike-specific TCRs. Participants were mostly white British, with more females than males. The authors suggested clonal diversity may have been underestimated.

This specimen's time point label, interpreted: baseline before first vaccination. The vaccinee samples were drawn from two UK trials, COV001 and COV002, one of which was a single-blind randomized controlled phase 2/3 trial testing AZD1222 (ChAdOx1 nCoV-19) in healthy adults. For TCRbeta chain sequencing, PBMC samples from trial participants were taken at day 0 and at day 28 after the second dose. The CDR3 numbers 14 residues from cysteine through phenylalanine. CDR3 DNA only is kept here, 42 bases in frame from base 1. CDR1 is given as KGHSH and CDR2 as LQKENI, both from the germline V gene. The source material was peripheral blood, sampled on day 0 of AZD1222 vaccination. This TCR came from an adult in good health. The rearrangement joined TRBV18 to TRBJ1-2, with an unclear D gene assignment. The DNA reads TGTGCCAGCTCACCACCTAGCCCTAAGTATGGCTACACCTTC. The translation is CASSPPSPKYGYTF.